One sample yielded the 29 T cell receptor beta chains listed below, sequenced in a study of blood T cells in healthy people across ages. The use of a sample-barcoded 5' primer and a J-beta primer mix characterized a second PCR of roughly 6 to 12 cycles. Via MiXCR, TCRdb re-called the 5' RACE reads, giving one row per CDR3 protein. Of 650,000 to 800,000 distinct CDR3 sequences in the sample, 40% to 50% are singletons; the top ten hold roughly a fifth. Input material: blood. The receptor set was obtained from a man between 60 and 75 years old in good health.

This chain joins TRBV20-1 and TRBJ2-1, with TRBD1 matching over 8 bases. The ends lost 5 bases at V and 3 bases at J; junction bases unmatched: 0. The CDR3 is made up of 12 amino acids. In germline, CDR1 is DFQATT, CDR2 SNEGSKA (reference sequence). The CDR3 nucleotides read TGCAGTGCTGGACAGGGCTACAATGAGCAGTTCTTC. It translates to CSAGQGYNEQFF.

The V call is TRBV10-3, the J call TRBJ2-7; D gene ambiguous. Trimming shortened V by 4 bases and J by 3 bases, and 16 bases separated the two germline ends. The CDR3 sequence is 15 residues long. CDR1 and CDR2 from the germline V gene are ENHRY and SYGVKD. Written as DNA, the CDR3 is TGTGCCATCAGTGCCCCCGACCTTGCCCTCTACGAGCAGTACTTC. This gives the protein CAISAPDLALYEQYF.

The chain links TRBV5-1 to TRBJ2-7; 9 positions agree with TRBD2. The closer fit of TRBJ2-5 to the DNA end suggests the J call may be wrong. The CDR3 totals 15 residues. Germline-derived CDR1 and CDR2 are SGHRS and YFSETQ. CDR3 nucleotides: TGCGCCAGCAGCCGCGAGTGGCGGGGGGGAGAGACCCAGTACTTC. Translated: CASSREWRGGETQYF.

The gene calls are TRBV10-3 and TRBJ1-4, with D possibly being TRBD1 (6 bases). The CDR3 consists of 14 residues. CDR1 and CDR2 (germline): ENHRY, SYGVKD. CDR3: CATGPGETNEKLFF. The CDR3 coding sequence is TGTGCTACCGGTCCAGGGGAAACTAATGAAAAACTGTTTTTT.

This chain links TRBV6-2 or TRBV6-3 with TRBJ1-5; tentative D call: TRBD1 (5 bases). Trimming took 8 bases from V and 3 from J, leaving 17 bases between them. This CDR3 is built from 15 residues. The V gene's germline CDR1 is MNHEY and CDR2 SVGEGT. The CDR3 nucleotides read TGTGCCAGCTGGATTCCGGGACGGATCAATCAGCCCCAGCATTTT. Protein sequence: CASWIPGRINQPQHF.

Many counts were recorded for this clonotype. The genes are TRBV7-2 and TRBJ2-1; D might be TRBD1 (6 bases). V lost 5 bases to trimming and J lost 12 bases, with 20 bases between them. Germline V CDR1 and CDR2: SGHTA, FQGNSA. CDR3 size: 14 residues. The CDR3 nucleotides read TGTGCCAGCAGCCTGAGCCAGGGGCGGATTGGGCAGTTCTTC. Protein sequence: CASSLSQGRIGQFF.

This clonotype was detected ten times or more. The V call is TRBV27, the J call TRBJ2-7; 9 nucleotides match TRBD1. V shed 4 bases, J shed 4 bases, and the junction held 5 bases outside the gene matches. Germline CDR1 and CDR2: MNHEY and SMNVEV (reference sequence). This CDR3 contains 14 residues. The CDR3 coding sequence is TGTGCCAGCAGTTCCCCGGACAGGGGTTACGAGCAGTACTTC. Translated, it gives CASSSPDRGYEQYF.

J is TRBJ1-5 and V is TRBV20-1; 12 positions match TRBD1. The CDR3 has 15 amino acids. Trimming took 2 bases from V and 6 from J; bases not matched to a gene: 5. The germline CDR1 and CDR2 sequences are DFQATT and SNEGSKA (reference sequence). The CDR3 DNA reads TGCAGTGCTAGAATGGGACAGGGGGCGAGTCAGCCCCAGCATTTT. As protein: CSARMGQGASQPQHF.

This clonotype was observed a few times. The chain is built from TRBV5-1 and TRBJ2-1; 7 bases match TRBD2. Per germline, CDR1 SGHRS and CDR2 YFSETQ. V shed 0 bases and J 6 bases; nucleotides not matched to a gene: 6. This CDR3 comprises 15 residues. The CDR3, as DNA: TGCGCCAGCAGCTTGGAGGGACTACCGTCCAATGAGCAGTTCTTC. The encoded protein is CASSLEGLPSNEQFF.

About this clonotype: Since a much larger clone is just one base distant, this may be a read error. J is TRBJ1-4 and V is TRBV2; D is perhaps TRBD1 (6 bases). The CDR3 length is 15 residues. Germline CDR1 is SNHLY and CDR2 is FYNNEI. The V end lost 6 bases, the J end lost 5 bases, and 16 bases lay between the germline ends. Here the CDR3 reads CASRRDMGSNEKLFF. The CDR3 DNA reads TGTGCCAGCAGACGGGACATGGGCAGCAATGAAAAACTGTTTTTT. The variable domain in full, completed from reference TRBV2 and TRBJ1-4, reads EPEVTQTPSHQVTQMGQEVILRCVPISNHLYFYWYRQILGQKVEFLVSFYNNEISEKSEIFDDQFSVERPDGSNFTLKIRSTKLEDSAMYFCASRRDMGSNEKLFFGSGTQLSVL.

To note about this clonotype: A much larger clone is a single base away; this may be a read error. The rearrangement links TRBV7-2 to TRBJ2-4; D ambiguous. Gene TRBJ2-7 matches the end of the DNA better, so the J call may be wrong. This CDR3 is 14 amino acids long. Germline values: CDR1 SGHTA, CDR2 FQGNSA. CDR3: CASSLSPQIDEQYF. The CDR3 region has the DNA TGTGCCAGCAGCTTAAGCCCCCAGATAGACGAGCAGTACTTC.

In this sample, this clonotype turned up a few times. The chain uses TRBV7-2 and TRBJ1-5; D perhaps matches TRBD1 (5 bases). There are 16 residues in the CDR3. Trimming shortened V by 2 bases and J by 0 bases, and 11 bases separated the two germline ends. Per germline, CDR1 SGHTA and CDR2 FQGNSA. Here the CDR3 reads CASSLFKGYSNQPQHF. Here the CDR3 DNA reads TGTGCCAGCAGCTTATTTAAGGGGTATAGCAATCAGCCCCAGCATTTT.

This clonotype appeared a few times. This sequence joins TRBV18 and TRBJ2-3; tentative D call: TRBD1 (7 bases). V was cut by 1 base and J by 3 bases, with 20 bases left in between. From germline, CDR1 is KGHSH and CDR2 LQKENI. This CDR3 has 18 amino acids. The CDR3 DNA reads as TGTGCCAGCTCACCACGAATAGGCCGGACAGGAGGGACAGATACGCAGTATTTT. Protein: CASSPRIGRTGGTDTQYF. The entire variable domain, with the rest obtained from reference TRBV18 and TRBJ2-3, is as follows: NAGVMQNPRHLVRRRGQEARLRCSPMKGHSHVYWYRQLPEEGLKFMVYLQKENIIDESGMPKERFSAEFPKEGPSILRIQQVVRGDSAAYFCASSPRIGRTGGTDTQYFGPGTRLTVL.

This clonotype occurred a few times. The chain combines TRBV5-1 with TRBJ1-2, with D maybe TRBD1 (5 bases). V was trimmed by 0 bases and J by 6 bases, leaving 15 bases between them. Germline CDR1 and CDR2: SGHRS and YFSETQ. The length of the CDR3 is 15 residues. In DNA form, the CDR3 reads TGCGCCAGCAGCTTGGGAGGACAACCTCTTGATGGCTACACCTTC. Translation: CASSLGGQPLDGYTF.

This clonotype was seen many times. The gene calls are TRBV27 and TRBJ2-7; 7 nucleotides line up with TRBD1. The CDR3 is 14 residues long. J gave up 4 bases and V 4 bases, and 7 bases lay outside the gene matches. Per the germline V gene, CDR1 is MNHEY and CDR2 is SMNVEV (reference sequence). The CDR3 DNA sequence: TGTGCCAGCAGTTGGGCAGGGGGACAATACGAGCAGTACTTC. Amino acid sequence: CASSWAGGQYEQYF.

The chain is built from TRBV6-2 or TRBV6-3 and TRBJ1-5; possible D gene TRBD1, 6 bases. The germline CDR1 and CDR2 sequences are MNHEY and SVGEGT. The CDR3 covers 16 residues. Trimming removed 2 bases at V and 2 bases at J, with 13 bases between. CDR3: CASSYALGAGNQPQHF. Here the CDR3 DNA reads TGTGCCAGCAGTTACGCACTGGGGGCAGGCAATCAGCCCCAGCATTTT.

J is TRBJ2-2 and V is TRBV5-6; D possibly corresponds to TRBD2 (6 bases). This CDR3 has 19 amino acids. Germline V gene lookup returns CDR1 SGHDT and CDR2 YYEEEE. Trimming stripped 0 bases from V and 8 bases from J, with 26 bases between. In DNA, the CDR3 is TGTGCCAGCAGCTTGGCCGCGGGGCGACAGAGCGGAGGACCAGGGGAGCTGTTTTTT. It is translated as CASSLAAGRQSGGPGELFF. The entire variable domain, with the rest obtained from reference TRBV5-6 and TRBJ2-2, is as follows: DAGVTQSPTHLIKTRGQQVTLRCSPKSGHDTVSWYQQALGQGPQFIFQYYEEEERQRGNFPDRFSGHQFPNYSSELNVNALLLGDSALYLCASSLAAGRQSGGPGELFFGEGSRLTVL.

The rearrangement uses TRBV7-2 and TRBJ2-1; 7 nucleotides agree with TRBD2. Germline trimming cut 1 base from V and 3 bases from J; bases unmatched to any gene: 3. Germline V gives CDR1 SGHTA, CDR2 FQGNSA. The length of the CDR3 is 15 residues. CDR3 sequence (DNA): TGTGCCAGCAGCTTAGGCGGGGGTTTCTACAATGAGCAGTTCTTC. It codes for CASSLGGGFYNEQFF.

The chain joins TRBV12-3 or TRBV12-4 to TRBJ2-7, with D possibly matching TRBD1 (5 bases). V was cut by 5 bases and J by 3 bases, with 14 bases left in between. The CDR3 is 14 residues long. CDR3 coding DNA: TGTGCCAGCAGTCCATCGGACAAGATCTACGAGCAGTACTTC. Amino acids: CASSPSDKIYEQYF.

The V and J genes are TRBV15 and TRBJ2-1; 10 nucleotides line up with TRBD1. Trimming removed 8 bases from V and 3 bases from J; junction bases left unmatched: 4. CDR1 is LNHNV and CDR2 is YYDKDF in the germline V gene (reference sequence). The CDR3 length is 14 residues. The CDR3 region is CATGQGVIYNEQFF. CDR3 bases: TGTGCCACCGGACAGGGGGTTATCTACAATGAGCAGTTCTTC.

This clonotype was counted a few times. This chain joins TRBV6-8 and TRBJ2-7; D possibly corresponds to TRBD1 (6 bases). Germline values: CDR1 MNHGY, CDR2 SAAAGT. There are 12 residues in the CDR3. V lost 9 bases and J 5 bases, leaving 14 bases between the germline ends. The CDR3 region is CARTGIDDEQYF. The CDR3 DNA sequence: TGTGCCAGAACAGGGATCGACGACGAGCAGTACTTC.

V and J are TRBV29-1 and TRBJ2-3, with 9 bases matching TRBD1. Germline V lookup: CDR1 SQVTM, CDR2 ANQGSEA. The V segment lost 8 bases and the J segment 5 bases; nucleotides outside the gene matches: 11. This CDR3 is built from 14 residues. CDR3 bases: TGCAGCTTAAAGACAGGGGGGTGGCAAGATACGCAGTATTTT. This translates into CSLKTGGWQDTQYF.

V is TRBV10-1 and J is TRBJ2-3; 8 bases align to TRBD2. The V segment lost 0 bases and the J segment 2 bases; nucleotides outside the gene matches: 4. CDR1 WNHNN and CDR2 SYGVQD come from the germline V gene (reference sequence). There are 16 residues in the CDR3. The CDR3 bases are TGCGCCAGCAGTGAGTCTTTAGCGGGGACCACAGATACGCAGTATTTT. Protein: CASSESLAGTTDTQYF.

This clonotype appeared a few times. The rearrangement links TRBV6-5 to TRBJ2-7; 11 bases fit TRBD1. Trimming at V came to 5 bases and at J to 1 base, leaving 4 bases not matched to a gene. There are 15 residues in the CDR3. The germline V gene has CDR1 MNHEY and CDR2 SVGAGI. This CDR3 is CASSPDRGPSYEQYF. In nucleotides, the CDR3 is TGTGCCAGCAGTCCGGACAGGGGGCCATCCTACGAGCAGTACTTC.

This clonotype occurred once. The gene calls are TRBV12-3 or TRBV12-4 and TRBJ1-1; weak D call: TRBD1 (6 bases). There are 15 residues in the CDR3. The germline V and J ends were trimmed by 5 bases and 1 base, with 14 bases remaining between them. This CDR3 is CASSPHGGPNTEAFF. The CDR3 nucleotides are TGTGCCAGCAGTCCCCATGGGGGCCCGAACACTGAAGCTTTCTTT.

This clonotype appeared a few times. This sequence joins TRBV3-1 and TRBJ2-3, with 7 bases lining up with TRBD2. Per the germline V gene, CDR1 is LGHDT and CDR2 is YNNKEL (reference sequence). The J segment lost 5 bases and the V segment lost 4 bases, leaving 12 bases of the junction unmatched. The CDR3 extends over 16 amino acids. DNA of the CDR3: TGTGCCAGCAGCCGTCGGGGGGAGGGCCGAATAGATACGCAGTATTTT. Protein: CASSRRGEGRIDTQYF.

The chain recombines TRBV20-1 with TRBJ2-7, with TRBD1 as a possible D gene (6 bases). The V end was cut by 3 bases, the J end by 6 bases, with 18 bases between. CDR3 length: 14 amino acids. Germline values: CDR1 DFQATT, CDR2 SNEGSKA (reference sequence). DNA of the CDR3: TGCAGTGCTAGTCTCTCAGGGGTAGTCCCCGAGCAGTACTTC. Protein product: CSASLSGVVPEQYF.

This clonotype was recorded a few times. The chain has TRBV6-2 or TRBV6-3 and TRBJ2-7; TRBD2 matches at 10 bases. The length of the CDR3 is 14 residues. The V and J ends lost 8 bases and 0 bases, in that order; junction bases with no gene match: 4. Germline loops: CDR1 MNHEY, CDR2 SVGEGT. CDR3 in DNA: TGTGCCAGCCTTAGCGGGGGGATCTCCTACGAGCAGTACTTC. It codes for CASLSGGISYEQYF.

This clonotype was recorded a few times. The chain has TRBV15 and TRBJ2-1; D unresolved. The CDR3 totals 11 residues. Trimming removed 5 bases from V and 10 bases from J, with 9 bases in between. In germline, CDR1 is LNHNV, CDR2 YYDKDF (reference sequence). The CDR3 is CATSGVMEQFF. In DNA form, the CDR3 reads TGTGCCACCAGCGGTGTAATGGAGCAGTTCTTC.